This entry describes one TCR beta chain. The V gene's germline CDR1 is MNHEY and CDR2 SMNVEV (reference sequence). The CDR3 is 18 amino acids. V lost 4 bases, J lost 3 bases, and 11 bases stayed unmatched. This record comes from a study of blood T cell repertoires in COVID-19. Study-wide background: Samples came from the United States, Italy and Spain, spanning acute and convalescent COVID-19.

In the authors' workflow: It was from reference gene primer amplification that nucleated cell counts were estimated. Sequencing used immunoSEQ multiplex PCR; TCRdb keeps in-frame clones, though not all of them. Clonal size and the V and J genes are those of that table, whereas D and trimming came from the DNA. The table has more than 200,000 clones, 65% to 85% seen once. The age range of participants was 18 to 89 years, with residence in about 25 US areas. Researchers sorted participants into cohorts using their self-reported clinical history. V usage is TRBV27 and J usage is TRBJ2-7; 14 positions agree with TRBD2. The source material was PBMCs or T cells enriched from blood (not recorded which). This TCR came from a woman aged 40 to 50 with acute COVID-19. The CDR3 spells CASSCPGLAGACCYEQYF. The CDR3 coding sequence is TGTGCCAGCAGTTGTCCGGGACTAGCGGGAGCATGTTGCTACGAGCAGTACTTC.